What follows are 8 T cell receptor beta chains derived from one specimen sequenced in a study of blood T cell repertoires in COVID-19. The data were produced by immunoSEQ multiplex PCR, yet TCRdb's version contains in-frame clones alone and is incomplete. The profile covers some 76,000 clones, with 90% appearing a single time and 5% to 5.5% taken by the ten largest. Sequenced sample: peripheral blood. Receptors were obtained from a woman between 18 and 29 years old with acute or convalescent COVID-19.

V is TRBV3-1 (or the pseudogene TRBV3-2) and J is TRBJ1-2; TRBD1 aligns across 8 bases. The germline V gene has CDR1 LGHDT and CDR2 YNNKEL (reference sequence). There are 15 residues in the CDR3. The trim removed 0 bases at V and 7 bases at J, leaving 7 bases unmatched. Written as DNA, the CDR3 is TGTGCCAGCAGCCAAGAATCGGGACAGGTTAGTGGCTACACCTTC. It is translated as CASSQESGQVSGYTF.

This rearrangement joins TRBV10-1 to TRBJ1-3; D remains unclear. This CDR3 is built from 15 residues. Trimming left V 0 bases short and J 1 base short, with 7 bases between. In germline, CDR1 is WNHNN, CDR2 SYGVQD (reference sequence). CDR3 sequence reads: CASSESRESGNTIYF. The DNA for the CDR3 is TGCGCCAGCAGTGAGTCAAGAGAATCTGGAAACACCATATATTTT.

The chain recombines TRBV30 with TRBJ1-5; unclear D gene. This CDR3 region has 12 residues. The germline V gene has CDR1 GTSNPN and CDR2 SVGIG (reference sequence). V lost 5 bases, J lost 0 bases, and 5 bases lay in between. This CDR3 reads CAWGYSNQPQHF. For the CDR3, the DNA is TGTGCCTGGGGATATAGCAATCAGCCCCAGCATTTT.

V usage is TRBV5-1 and J usage is TRBJ1-1, with a possible D match to TRBD1 (5 bases). The CDR3 extends over 14 amino acids. Trimming cost V 4 bases and J 0 bases, with 10 bases left between them. From germline, CDR1 is SGHRS and CDR2 YFSETQ. CDR3 in amino acids: CASSLDTMNTEAFF. Written as DNA, the CDR3 is TGCGCCAGCAGCCTGGACACCATGAACACTGAAGCTTTCTTT.

The chain has TRBV6-5 and TRBJ2-3, with 7 bases lining up with TRBD2. Trimming removed 7 bases from V and 6 bases from J; junction bases left unmatched: 13. Germline V lookup: CDR1 MNHEY, CDR2 SVGAGI. The CDR3 length is 15 residues. The CDR3 region has the DNA TGTGCCAGCACCTACAGCGCTAGCGGACTCGATACGCAGTATTTT. It yields the protein CASTYSASGLDTQYF.

The V gene is TRBV6-6, the J gene TRBJ2-1; D possibly corresponds to TRBD1 (6 bases). CDR3 length: 12 residues. Trimming removed 6 bases at V and 7 bases at J, with 10 bases between. Germline V gives CDR1 MNHNY, CDR2 SVGAGI (reference sequence). CDR3 sequence reads: CASSLGTNEQFF. The CDR3 bases are TGTGCCAGCAGCCTCGGGACAAATGAGCAGTTCTTC.

This clone was counted only a few times. CDR3 DNA sequence: TGTGCCAGCTCACCTCAACAGGGGTACGAGCAGTACTTC. The encoded protein is CASSPQQGYEQYF. The chain uses TRBV18 and TRBJ2-7; 7 bases fit TRBD1. After removal of 3 bases from V and 4 bases from J, the junction contained 3 bases not matched to a gene. Germline V lookup: CDR1 KGHSH, CDR2 LQKENI. CDR3 length: 13 amino acids.

This chain uses TRBV6-1 with TRBJ1-6; tentative D call: TRBD1 (6 bases). The CDR3 runs 13 residues. V was clipped by 8 bases and J by 10 bases, with 15 bases between them. Germline CDR1 reads MNHNS; CDR2 reads SASEGT. For the CDR3, the DNA is TGTGCCAGCCATCTCCAGGGGTCCTCACCCCTCCACTTT. It is translated as CASHLQGSSPLHF.